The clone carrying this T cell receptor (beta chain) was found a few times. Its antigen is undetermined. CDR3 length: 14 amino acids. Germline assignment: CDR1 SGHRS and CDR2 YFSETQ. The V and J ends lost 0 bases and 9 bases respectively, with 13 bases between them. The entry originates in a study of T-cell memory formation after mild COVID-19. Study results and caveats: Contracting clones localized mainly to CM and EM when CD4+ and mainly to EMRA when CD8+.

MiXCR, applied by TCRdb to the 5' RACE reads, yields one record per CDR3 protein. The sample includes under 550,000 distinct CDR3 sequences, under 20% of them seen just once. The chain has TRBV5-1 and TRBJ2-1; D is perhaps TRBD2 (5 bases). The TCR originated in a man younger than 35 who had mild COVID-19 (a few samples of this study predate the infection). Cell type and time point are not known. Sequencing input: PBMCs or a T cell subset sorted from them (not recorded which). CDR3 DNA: TGCGCCAGCAGCTTGGTCTGGGAGCGGACTGAGCAGTTCTTC. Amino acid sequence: CASSLVWERTEQFF. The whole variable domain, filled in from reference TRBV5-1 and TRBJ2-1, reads KAGVTQTPRYLIKTRGQQVTLSCSPISGHRSVSWYQQTPGQGLQFLFEYFSETQRNKGNFPGRFSGRQFSNSRSEMNVSTLELGDSALYLCASSLVWERTEQFFGPGTRLTVL.